Below, 10 T cell receptor beta chains from the same sample are listed, as sequenced in a study of cytomegalovirus exposure and HLA in healthy donors. It was with 60 Vbeta and 13 Jbeta primers that the PCR ran. Produced via immunoSEQ multiplex PCR; TCRdb's table is partial and in-frame only. The sample has 220,000 or so clones; about 70% are singletons. Sequenced: PBMCs. These receptor sequences come from a woman in her 30s in good health and CMV-seronegative.

The V call is TRBV6-1, the J call TRBJ1-5; no definite D call. Trimming left V 6 bases short and J 2 bases short, with 11 bases between. CDR3 length: 14 residues. Looked up from germline, CDR1 is MNHNS and CDR2 is SASEGT. As DNA, the CDR3 is TGTGCCAGCAGCCTGCCGCAGGGCAATCAGCCCCAGCATTTT. As protein: CASSLPQGNQPQHF.

The chain couples TRBV19 to TRBJ2-2; weak D call: TRBD2 (6 bases). With 1 base removed from V and 7 bases from J, the gap between germline ends came to 10 bases. CDR1 and CDR2 from the germline V gene are LNHDA and SQIVND (reference sequence). This CDR3 contains 14 residues. The CDR3 nucleotides are TGTGCCAGTAGTATAGGAGGAGGGAACGGGGAGCTGTTTTTT. Its protein product is CASSIGGGNGELFF. Full variable domain (missing parts from reference TRBV19 and TRBJ2-2): DGGITQSPKYLFRKEGQNVTLSCEQNLNHDAMYWYRQDPGQGLRLIYYSQIVNDFQKGDIAEGYSVSREKKESFPLTVTSAQKNPTAFYLCASSIGGGNGELFFGEGSRLTVL.

The V gene is TRBV6-6, the J gene TRBJ1-2, with 12 bases matching TRBD1. Germline CDR1 MNHNY, CDR2 SVGAGI (reference sequence). The CDR3 contains 13 residues. V gave up 6 bases and J gave up 8 bases; unmatched junction bases: 4. CDR3 sequence (DNA): TGTGCCAGCAGCGCCGGGACAGGGGGCGGCTACACCTTC. Protein product: CASSAGTGGGYTF.

This clone was found a few times. J is TRBJ1-5 and V is TRBV19; 8 positions agree with TRBD1. Germline V gene sequence: CDR1 LNHDA, CDR2 SQIVND (reference sequence). The CDR3 contains 17 residues. Trimming took 3 bases from V and 6 from J; bases not matched to a gene: 13. The CDR3 nucleotides read TGTGCCAGTAGTATGTCCCCGCCTGGGACAGGCGCTCAGCCCCAGCATTTT. Protein sequence: CASSMSPPGTGAQPQHF.

This chain links TRBV19 with TRBJ1-3; D perhaps matches TRBD1 (5 bases). Germline CDR1 and CDR2: LNHDA and SQIVND (reference sequence). The CDR3 contains 16 residues. Between the trimmed V and J ends, which lost 6 bases and 0 bases, there was a span of 15 bases. CDR3 sequence: CASSKLQESSGNTIYF. DNA for the CDR3: TGTGCCAGTAGCAAATTACAGGAGAGCTCTGGAAACACCATATATTTT.

A note on this clone: The junction does not match germline at one end; this may be a read error. V is TRBV7-9 and J is TRBJ1-1, with 8 bases that match TRBD1. There are 12 residues in the CDR3. CDR1 is SEHNR, CDR2 FQNEAQ, per germline (reference sequence). CDR3 bases: TGTTCCAGCAGCTCGGGACAGGCGGTAGCTTTCTTT. Protein: CSSSSGQAVAFF. Looking up the rest from reference TRBV7-9 and TRBJ1-1 gives the full variable domain: DTGVSQNPRHKITKRGQNVTFRCDPISEHNRLYWYRQTLGQGPEFLTYFQNEAQLEKSRLLSDRFSAERPKGSFSTLEIQRTEQGDSAMYLCSSSSGQAVAFFGQGTRLTVV.

The rearrangement joins TRBV19 to TRBJ2-1; 9 nucleotides match TRBD2. The CDR3 is 15 amino acids. Per the germline V gene, CDR1 is LNHDA and CDR2 is SQIVND (reference sequence). The V gene end was trimmed by 0 bases and the J gene end by 7 bases; junction bases not matched to a gene: 4. As DNA, the CDR3 is TGTGCCAGTAGTATAGAAAGCGGGAGGTGGAATGAGCAGTTCTTC. Its translation is CASSIESGRWNEQFF. Using reference TRBV19 and TRBJ2-1 for the parts outside the CDR3, the full variable domain is DGGITQSPKYLFRKEGQNVTLSCEQNLNHDAMYWYRQDPGQGLRLIYYSQIVNDFQKGDIAEGYSVSREKKESFPLTVTSAQKNPTAFYLCASSIESGRWNEQFFGPGTRLTVL.

This clone turned up a few times. The CDR3 reads CASRTGTGGFNEQFF. CDR3 sequence (DNA): TGTGCCAGCAGAACCGGGACAGGGGGCTTCAATGAGCAGTTCTTC. The chain links TRBV2 to TRBJ2-1; 12 nucleotides line up with TRBD1. CDR1 SNHLY and CDR2 FYNNEI come from the germline V gene. Losses at the gene ends were 6 bases for V and 6 bases for J; bases not matched to a gene: 6. The CDR3 extends over 15 amino acids. Full variable domain (rest looked up from reference TRBV2 and TRBJ2-1): EPEVTQTPSHQVTQMGQEVILRCVPISNHLYFYWYRQILGQKVEFLVSFYNNEISEKSEIFDDQFSVERPDGSNFTLKIRSTKLEDSAMYFCASRTGTGGFNEQFFGPGTRLTVL.

This clone was seen a single time. CDR3 in amino acids: CASSVLAGGPYNEQFF. The DNA for the CDR3 is TGTGCCAGCAGCGTTCTAGCGGGAGGGCCCTACAATGAGCAGTTCTTC. The V and J genes are TRBV6-4 and TRBJ2-1, with 12 nucleotides matching TRBD2. Unmatched junction bases numbered 5, after V lost 6 bases and J lost 2 bases. The CDR3 is 16 amino acids. CDR1 MRHNA and CDR2 SNTAGT come from the germline V gene.

This chain joins TRBV9 and TRBJ2-1; TRBD1 is a possible D gene (5 bases). This CDR3 region has 16 residues. The ends were cut back, 4 bases at V and 1 base at J, with 15 bases in the middle. Germline V gene lookup returns CDR1 SGDLS and CDR2 YYNGEE. CDR3 coding DNA: TGTGCCAGCAGCCCTCTGGACATCACTTCCTACAATGAGCAGTTCTTC. This gives the protein CASSPLDITSYNEQFF.